The text below deals with one T cell receptor (beta chain). What it binds is not known. The data were obtained in a study of vaccination effects on CD4 cells after COVID-19. It was after around eleven days of culture that CD4+ T cells were isolated. Two-dose vaccination with either BNT162b2 or mRNA-1273 was given to the participants. TCRdb's table, derived via immunoSEQ multiplex PCR, lists solely in-frame clones and lacks some. The table lists about 47,000 clones, around 70% of them singletons. Trimming took off 2 bases at V and 6 bases at J, with 11 bases between the two ends. CDR1 is SSHAT and CDR2 is FNYEAQ in the germline V gene (reference sequence). This CDR3 has 13 residues.

The sequence came from a human donor who received a COVID-19 vaccine. The chain carries TRBV7-7 and TRBJ2-7, with no clear D. Sequences were derived from CD4+ T cells from PBMCs cultured without peptide, sampled after COVID-19 vaccination. CDR3 sequence (DNA): TGTGCCAGCAGCTTATCGACGACGGGCGAGCAGTACTTC. Its protein is CASSLSTTGEQYF.